These 26 T cell receptor beta chains were sequenced from one sample in a study of T cells in Graves' hyperthyroidism and ophthalmopathy. TCR beta CDR3 regions were amplified from RNA transcripts. TCR CDR3 regions were first amplified by RT-PCR with HTBI primers. TCRdb reprocessed the multiplex PCR reads via MiXCR and lists one record per CDR3 protein. The data show around 600,000 distinct CDR3 sequences, nearly 45% seen once. The sample comprised peripheral blood or thyroid tissue (not recorded which). The receptors here all came from an adult man with Graves' disease, either hyperthyroidism or ophthalmopathy (not recorded which).

This chain connects TRBV19 to TRBJ2-7; D gene ambiguous. Trimming removed 4 bases from V and 2 bases from J, with 15 bases in between. CDR3 length: 15 amino acids. Germline V CDR1 and CDR2: LNHDA, SQIVND (reference sequence). This CDR3 is CASSKVGALTYEQYF. CDR3 nucleotides: TGTGCCAGTAGTAAGGTCGGAGCGCTCACCTACGAGCAGTACTTC.

The table lists this clonotype with many counts. The rearrangement links TRBV20-1 to TRBJ2-7; 9 bases fit TRBD1. Trimming at V came to 4 bases and at J to 2 bases, leaving 6 bases not matched to a gene. There are 14 residues in the CDR3. Germline CDR1 is DFQATT and CDR2 is SNEGSKA (reference sequence). The DNA of the CDR3 is TGCAGTGCTATCACAGGGGGCGCGCCCTACGAGCAGTACTTC. It yields the protein CSAITGGAPYEQYF.

This chain links TRBV7-8 with TRBJ1-1, with D possibly being TRBD1 (5 bases). V was clipped by 11 bases and J by 1 base, with 20 bases between them. The CDR3 totals 15 residues. Germline loops: CDR1 SGHVS, CDR2 FQNEAQ. The CDR3 is CAGTRFGRPNTEAFF. For the CDR3, the DNA is TGTGCCGGGACCAGATTTGGCAGGCCGAACACTGAAGCTTTCTTT.

Ten or more counts support this clonotype. The V gene is TRBV29-1, the J gene TRBJ1-4; weak D call: TRBD1 (6 bases). Germline V CDR1 and CDR2: SQVTM, ANQGSEA. V lost 2 bases and J 0 bases, leaving 10 bases between the germline ends. This CDR3 spans 15 amino acids. The CDR3 nucleotides are TGCAGCGTTGAACACAGGGAAGCAACTAATGAAAAACTGTTTTTT. It encodes CSVEHREATNEKLFF.

This clonotype was recorded many times. J is TRBJ2-7 and V is TRBV10-3; 7 nucleotides match TRBD1. Germline CDR1 ENHRY, CDR2 SYGVKD. The CDR3 totals 11 residues. Germline trimming cut 5 bases from V and 6 bases from J; bases unmatched to any gene: 1. CDR3 protein: CAISTGVEQYF. CDR3 nucleotide sequence: TGTGCCATCAGTACAGGGGTCGAGCAGTACTTC.

Details on this clonotype: A much larger clone lies one base from this, so it may be a read error. The rearrangement links TRBV11-2 to TRBJ2-7; a weak D match, TRBD1 (7 bases). CDR1 and CDR2 (germline): SGHAT, FQNNGV. The V and J ends lost 2 bases and 4 bases respectively, with 12 bases between them. This CDR3 spans 14 amino acids. CDR3 sequence: CASSLMAGGYEQYF. CDR3 in DNA: TGTGCCAGCAGCTTAATGGCAGGGGGGTACGAGCAGTACTTC.

Concerning this clonotype: A much larger clone lies one base from this, so it may be a read error. CDR3 sequence (DNA): TGTGCCAGCAGCGTTACCGGGGGGGCCTACGAGCAGTACTTC. The encoded protein is CASSVTGGAYEQYF. V gene TRBV7-2 combines with J gene TRBJ2-7; TRBD2 matches at 8 bases. CDR1 and CDR2 (germline): SGHTA, FQGNSA. CDR3 size: 14 residues. The J segment lost 2 bases and the V segment lost 5 bases, leaving 5 bases of the junction unmatched.

The chain is built from TRBV9 and TRBJ1-2; TRBD1 might be the D (5 bases). Germline CDR1 reads SGDLS; CDR2 reads YYNGEE. The CDR3 is 15 residues long. V shed 0 bases and J shed 2 bases, with 11 bases lying between them. The CDR3 DNA reads as TGTGCCAGCAGCGTAGGAAGGGGTGCAAACTATGGCTACACCTTC. Protein product: CASSVGRGANYGYTF.

The table lists this clonotype with a few counts. The V call is TRBV5-1, the J call TRBJ2-7; possibly TRBD1 for D (6 bases). From germline, CDR1 is SGHRS and CDR2 YFSETQ. CDR3 size: 15 residues. Trimming stripped 0 bases from V and 3 bases from J, with 13 bases between. This chain's CDR3 is CASSLELEGGYEQYF. In DNA, the CDR3 is TGCGCCAGCAGCTTGGAATTGGAAGGGGGCTACGAGCAGTACTTC.

This chain connects TRBV7-9 to TRBJ1-5; 8 positions agree with TRBD1. Germline V gene sequence: CDR1 SEHNR, CDR2 FQNEAQ (reference sequence). The CDR3 runs 16 residues. V gave up 5 bases and J gave up 5 bases; unmatched junction bases: 11. CDR3 sequence (DNA): TGTGCCAGCAGCCAAGATGAGGACAGGGAATATCAGCCCCAGCATTTT. The encoded protein is CASSQDEDREYQPQHF.

The rearrangement joins TRBV7-9 to TRBJ1-2, with D hard to call. CDR3 length: 14 amino acids. Germline CDR1 and CDR2: SEHNR and FQNEAQ (reference sequence). Trimming removed 5 bases from V and 4 bases from J, with 14 bases in between. The CDR3 protein is CASSGSGRGYGYTF. The CDR3 bases are TGTGCCAGCAGCGGGAGCGGACGGGGCTATGGCTACACCTTC.

Concerning this clonotype itself: The germline gene is not matched at one end of the junction; a read error may be the cause. The chain combines TRBV10-3 with TRBJ1-1; a weak D match, TRBD1 (6 bases). CDR1 and CDR2 (germline): ENHRY, SYGVKD. The length of the CDR3 is 14 residues. CDR3: CASSEQGLVTEAFF. In nucleotides, the CDR3 is TGTGCCAGCAGTGAACAGGGCTTGGTGACTGAAGCTTTCTTT.

Only a few counts were recorded for this clonotype. This chain connects TRBV4-1 to TRBJ1-1; D might be TRBD1 (6 bases). The germline gives CDR1 MGHRA, CDR2 YSYEKL. The CDR3 extends over 15 amino acids. Between the trimmed V and J ends, which lost 1 base and 6 bases, there was a span of 15 bases. DNA for the CDR3: TGCGCCAGCAGCCAAGGCCACAGGGCCGCCGCTGAAGCTTTCTTT. It encodes CASSQGHRAAAEAFF.

This clonotype appeared many times. The chain combines TRBV7-2 with TRBJ1-2, with D uncertain. The V gene lost 1 base and the J gene lost 2 bases, with 14 bases spanning the gap. Per the germline V gene, CDR1 is SGHTA and CDR2 is FQGNSA. This CDR3 has 16 amino acids. CDR3 in DNA: TGTGCCAGCAGCTTAGGGGTGATTGGACTGAACTATGGCTACACCTTC. This translates into CASSLGVIGLNYGYTF.

V is TRBV19 and J is TRBJ1-6, with D perhaps matching TRBD1 (5 bases). The CDR3 spans 12 residues. V lost 5 bases to trimming and J lost 9 bases, with 8 bases between them. Germline CDR1 and CDR2: LNHDA and SQIVND (reference sequence). The CDR3 coding sequence is TGTGCCAGTAGTCCAGGGCTTTCACCCCTCCACTTT. It is translated as CASSPGLSPLHF.

To note about this clonotype: At one of its ends the junction is not consistent with the germline gene, which may arise from a read error. This sequence joins TRBV2 and TRBJ2-2, with TRBD1 as a possible D gene (5 bases). Germline lookup yields CDR1 SNHLY and CDR2 FYNNEI. This CDR3 contains 14 residues. The CDR3 DNA reads as TGTGCCAGCAGCGAAGCTGAAGGGGCCGGGGAGCTGTTTTTT. Protein product: CASSEAEGAGELFF.

CDR3 region: CSVAGTSGSQETQYF. The CDR3, as DNA: TGCAGCGTTGCCGGGACTAGCGGATCTCAAGAGACCCAGTACTTC. The chain employs TRBV29-1 and TRBJ2-5; TRBD2 matches at 11 bases. The CDR3 has 15 residues. Trimming cost V 4 bases and J 2 bases; bases outside gene matches: 6. CDR1 SQVTM and CDR2 ANQGSEA come from the germline V gene.

V and J are TRBV7-2 and TRBJ2-5; weak D call: TRBD2 (5 bases). The germline CDR1 and CDR2 sequences are SGHTA and FQGNSA. CDR3 length equals 17 residues. V was trimmed by 1 base and J by 5 bases, leaving 20 bases between them. The CDR3 coding sequence is TGTGCCAGCAGCTTAGTATCACTTAACACCGGGGAGGAGACCCAGTACTTC. This gives the protein CASSLVSLNTGEETQYF.

In its sample, this clonotype was seen many times. V usage is TRBV29-1 and J usage is TRBJ2-7; perhaps TRBD1 as D (5 bases). Trimming removed 6 bases at V and 2 bases at J, with 14 bases between. Germline V gene sequence: CDR1 SQVTM, CDR2 ANQGSEA. CDR3 length: 13 residues. The CDR3 DNA reads as TGCAGCGTGGGATTGACAGTGACCTACGAGCAGTACTTC. The encoded protein is CSVGLTVTYEQYF.

This clonotype has at least ten counts. The rearrangement uses TRBV15 and TRBJ1-2; D is unclear. Germline V gene sequence: CDR1 LNHNV, CDR2 YYDKDF (reference sequence). The V gene lost 0 bases and the J gene lost 8 bases, with 13 bases spanning the gap. The CDR3 runs to 14 residues. The CDR3 loop reads CATSRDPTVLGYTF. CDR3 sequence (DNA): TGTGCCACCAGCAGAGACCCTACTGTCCTAGGCTACACCTTC.

This clonotype was found many times. The chain is built from TRBV12-3 or TRBV12-4 and TRBJ1-5; a possible D gene is TRBD1 (5 bases). CDR3 size: 14 residues. Trimming removed 6 bases at V and 4 bases at J, with 13 bases between. The CDR3 sequence is CASSLGRRNQPQHF. The CDR3 nucleotides are TGTGCCAGCAGCTTGGGGCGGAGGAATCAGCCCCAGCATTTT.

This clonotype was seen repeatedly, ten times or more. This sequence joins TRBV7-2 and TRBJ1-6; no clear D. Trimming removed 3 bases from V and 5 bases from J, with 11 bases in between. The germline V gene has CDR1 SGHTA and CDR2 FQGNSA. This CDR3 has 15 amino acids. The CDR3 bases are TGTGCCAGCAGCTTCCAATACGAGAATAATTCACCCCTCCACTTT. Translation: CASSFQYENNSPLHF.

As to this clonotype: Compared with germline, one end of the junction differs, possibly owing to a read error. This chain connects TRBV2 to TRBJ2-7; 7 bases map to TRBD1. This CDR3 is built from 14 residues. CDR1 and CDR2 (germline): SNHLY, FYNNEI. The CDR3: CASSPRDSSYGQYF. In nucleotides, the CDR3 is TGTGCCAGCAGTCCCCGGGACAGCTCCTACGGGCAGTACTTC. The whole variable domain, filled in from reference TRBV2 and TRBJ2-7, reads EPEVTQTPSHQVTQMGQEVILRCVPISNHLYFYWYRQILGQKVEFLVSFYNNEISEKSEIFDDQFSVERPDGSNFTLKIRSTKLEDSAMYFCASSPRDSSYGQYFGPGTRLTVT.

This clonotype was counted at least ten times. This rearrangement joins TRBV15 to TRBJ1-1; no reliable D call. The V gene lost 0 bases and the J gene lost 0 bases, with 2 bases spanning the gap. The CDR3 runs 13 residues. Germline CDR1 is LNHNV and CDR2 is YYDKDF (reference sequence). In nucleotides, the CDR3 is TGTGCCACCAGCAGAGATCTGAACACTGAAGCTTTCTTT. Encoded protein: CATSRDLNTEAFF.

This clonotype has a handful of counts. The rearrangement links TRBV6-1 to TRBJ2-7; 9 nucleotides align to TRBD2. V trimming: 3 bases; J trimming: 1 base; junction bases outside the gene matches: 7. Germline V lookup: CDR1 MNHNS, CDR2 SASEGT. CDR3 size: 16 residues. CDR3 sequence: CASSDPTSGSSYEQYF. CDR3 coding DNA: TGTGCCAGCAGTGATCCCACTAGCGGGTCTTCCTACGAGCAGTACTTC.

V usage is TRBV5-4 and J usage is TRBJ2-5; 13 bases are a match to TRBD2. Germline V gene data show CDR1 as SGHNT and CDR2 as YYREEE (reference sequence). The trim removed 4 bases at V and 5 bases at J, leaving 11 bases unmatched. This CDR3 contains 17 residues. The CDR3 here is CASSRTSGGTWTETQYF. CDR3 nucleotide sequence: TGTGCCAGCAGCCGGACTAGCGGGGGCACCTGGACGGAGACCCAGTACTTC.